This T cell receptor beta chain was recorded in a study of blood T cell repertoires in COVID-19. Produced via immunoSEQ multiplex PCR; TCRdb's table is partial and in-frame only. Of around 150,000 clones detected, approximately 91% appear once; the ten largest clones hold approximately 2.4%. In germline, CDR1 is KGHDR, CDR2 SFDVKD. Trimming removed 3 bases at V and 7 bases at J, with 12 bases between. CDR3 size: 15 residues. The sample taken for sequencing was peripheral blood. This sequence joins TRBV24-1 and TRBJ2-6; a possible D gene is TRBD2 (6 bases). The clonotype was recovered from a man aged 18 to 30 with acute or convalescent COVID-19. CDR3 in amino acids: CATSDRGFTANVLTF. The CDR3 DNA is TGTGCCACCAGTGATCGGGGGTTCACTGCCAACGTCCTGACTTTC.